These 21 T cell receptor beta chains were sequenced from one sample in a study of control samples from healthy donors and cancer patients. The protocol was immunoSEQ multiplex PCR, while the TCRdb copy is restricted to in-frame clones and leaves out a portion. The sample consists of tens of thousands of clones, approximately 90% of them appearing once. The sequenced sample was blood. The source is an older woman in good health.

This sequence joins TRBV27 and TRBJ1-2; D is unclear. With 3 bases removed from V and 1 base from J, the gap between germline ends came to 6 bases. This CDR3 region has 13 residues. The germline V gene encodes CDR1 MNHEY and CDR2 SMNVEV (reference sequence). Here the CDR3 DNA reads TGTGCCAGCAGTTTGGCGATTAACTATGGCTACACCTTC. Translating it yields CASSLAINYGYTF.

The CDR3 region has the DNA TGTGCCAGCAGTTTAGGGGGAATGGATTCAAGAGCCCTCCACTTT. Translation gives CASSLGGMDSRALHF. This chain links TRBV28 with TRBJ1-6; D possibly corresponds to TRBD1 (5 bases). The CDR3 sequence is 15 residues long. In germline, CDR1 is MDHEN, CDR2 SYDVKM. V shed 2 bases and J shed 14 bases, with 19 bases lying between them.

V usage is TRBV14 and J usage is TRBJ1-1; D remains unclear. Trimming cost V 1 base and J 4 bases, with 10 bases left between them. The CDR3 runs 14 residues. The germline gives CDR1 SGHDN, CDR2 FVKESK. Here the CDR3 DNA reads TGTGCCAGCAGCCAAGTAAGAGGGTTCACTGAAGCTTTCTTT. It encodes CASSQVRGFTEAFF.

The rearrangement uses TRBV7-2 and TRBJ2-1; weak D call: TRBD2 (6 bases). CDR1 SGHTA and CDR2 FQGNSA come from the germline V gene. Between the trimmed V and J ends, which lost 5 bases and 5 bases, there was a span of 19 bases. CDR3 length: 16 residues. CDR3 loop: CASSRDAGLGNNEQFF. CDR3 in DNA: TGTGCCAGCAGCCGTGATGCGGGACTGGGTAACAATGAGCAGTTCTTC.

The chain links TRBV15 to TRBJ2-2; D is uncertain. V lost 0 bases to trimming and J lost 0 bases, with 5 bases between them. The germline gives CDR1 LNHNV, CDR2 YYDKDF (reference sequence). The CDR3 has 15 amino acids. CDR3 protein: CATSRERTNTGELFF. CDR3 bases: TGTGCCACCAGCAGAGAGCGAACGAACACCGGGGAGCTGTTTTTT. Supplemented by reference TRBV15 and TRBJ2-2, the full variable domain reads DAMVIQNPRYQVTQFGKPVTLSCSQTLNHNVMYWYQQKSSQAPKLLFHYYDKDFNNEADTPDNFQSRRPNTSFCFLDIRSPGLGDTAMYLCATSRERTNTGELFFGEGSRLTVL.

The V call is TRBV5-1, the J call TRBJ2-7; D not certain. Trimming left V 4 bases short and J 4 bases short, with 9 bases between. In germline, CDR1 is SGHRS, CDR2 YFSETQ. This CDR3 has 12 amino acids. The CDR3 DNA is TGCGCCAGCAGCCCGGCCGGGTACGAGCAGTACTTC. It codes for CASSPAGYEQYF.

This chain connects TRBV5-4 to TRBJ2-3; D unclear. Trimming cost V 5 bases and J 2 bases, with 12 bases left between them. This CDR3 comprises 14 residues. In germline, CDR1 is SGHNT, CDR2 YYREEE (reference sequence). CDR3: CASSPETFTDTQYF. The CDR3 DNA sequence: TGTGCCAGCAGTCCCGAGACTTTCACAGATACGCAGTATTTT.

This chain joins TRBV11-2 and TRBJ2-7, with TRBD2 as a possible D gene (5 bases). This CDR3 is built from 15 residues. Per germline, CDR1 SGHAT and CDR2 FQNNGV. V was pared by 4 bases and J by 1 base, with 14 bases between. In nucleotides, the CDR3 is TGTGCCAGCAGCTCAGAGGGTTGGGAATCCTACGAGCAGTACTTC. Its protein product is CASSSEGWESYEQYF.

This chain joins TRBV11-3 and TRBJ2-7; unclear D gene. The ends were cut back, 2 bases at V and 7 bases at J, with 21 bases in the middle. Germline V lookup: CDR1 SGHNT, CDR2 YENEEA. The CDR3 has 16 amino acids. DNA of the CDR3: TGTGCCAGCAGCTTAAGCTCTGGCGGAAGTCTGAGGGAGCAGTACTTC. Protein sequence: CASSLSSGGSLREQYF.

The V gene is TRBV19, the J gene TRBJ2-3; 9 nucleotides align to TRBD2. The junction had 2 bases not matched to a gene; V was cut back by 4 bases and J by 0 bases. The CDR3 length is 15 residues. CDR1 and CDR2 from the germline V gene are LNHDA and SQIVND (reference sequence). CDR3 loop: CASSRLAESTDTQYF. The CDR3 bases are TGTGCCAGTAGTAGACTAGCGGAGAGCACAGATACGCAGTATTTT.

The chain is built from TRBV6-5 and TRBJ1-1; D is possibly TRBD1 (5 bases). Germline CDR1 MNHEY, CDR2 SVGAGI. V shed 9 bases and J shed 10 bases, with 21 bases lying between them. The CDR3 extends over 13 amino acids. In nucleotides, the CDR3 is TGTGCCAGTCTATCCCGCTCAGGGTTGGGAGCTTTCTTT. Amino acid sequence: CASLSRSGLGAFF.

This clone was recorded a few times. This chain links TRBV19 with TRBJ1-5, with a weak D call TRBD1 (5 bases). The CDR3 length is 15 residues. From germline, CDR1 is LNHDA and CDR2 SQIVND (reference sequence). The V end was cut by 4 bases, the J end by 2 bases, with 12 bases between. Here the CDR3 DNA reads TGTGCCAGTAGTACTGCCATGGGGGGCAATCAGCCCCAGCATTTT. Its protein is CASSTAMGGNQPQHF.

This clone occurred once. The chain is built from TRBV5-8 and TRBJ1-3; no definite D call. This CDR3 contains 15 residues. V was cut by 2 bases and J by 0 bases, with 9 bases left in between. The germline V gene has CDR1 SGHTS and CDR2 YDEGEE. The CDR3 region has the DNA TGTGCCAGCAGCTTTGTACCTCTCTCTGGAAACACCATATATTTT. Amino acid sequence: CASSFVPLSGNTIYF.

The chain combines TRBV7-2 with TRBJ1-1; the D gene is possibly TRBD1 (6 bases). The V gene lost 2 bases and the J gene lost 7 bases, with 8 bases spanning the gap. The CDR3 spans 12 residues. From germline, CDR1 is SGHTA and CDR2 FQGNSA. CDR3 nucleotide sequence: TGTGCCAGCAGCTTACAGGGGAGTGAAGCTTTCTTT. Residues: CASSLQGSEAFF.

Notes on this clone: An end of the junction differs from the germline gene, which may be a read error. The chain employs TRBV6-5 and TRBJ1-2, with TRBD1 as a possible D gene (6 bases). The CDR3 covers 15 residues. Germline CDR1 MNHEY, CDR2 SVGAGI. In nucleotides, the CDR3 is TGTGCCAGCAGCTACTCGGACAGTCTACCTTATGGCTACACCTTC. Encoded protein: CASSYSDSLPYGYTF.

CDR3 nucleotides: TGTGCCAGCAGCCGAGGGACCTCGAACACTGAAGCTTTCTTT. This sequence encodes CASSRGTSNTEAFF. The V gene is TRBV3-1 (or the pseudogene TRBV3-2), the J gene TRBJ1-1, with D perhaps matching TRBD1 (5 bases). Trimming took off 4 bases at V and 1 base at J, with 10 bases between the two ends. This CDR3 is 14 amino acids long. Germline values: CDR1 LGHDT, CDR2 YNNKEL (reference sequence).

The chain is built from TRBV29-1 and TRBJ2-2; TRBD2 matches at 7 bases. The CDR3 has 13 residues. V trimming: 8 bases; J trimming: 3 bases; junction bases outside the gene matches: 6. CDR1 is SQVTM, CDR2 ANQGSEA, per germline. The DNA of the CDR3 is TGCAGCCACGGGGAGGGATACACCGGGGAGCTGTTTTTT. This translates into CSHGEGYTGELFF.

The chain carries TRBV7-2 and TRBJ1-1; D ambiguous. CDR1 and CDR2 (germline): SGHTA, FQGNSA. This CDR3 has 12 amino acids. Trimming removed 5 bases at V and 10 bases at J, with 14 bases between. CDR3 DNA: TGTGCCAGCAGCCCAGCGGACCTTCGAGCTTTCTTT. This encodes CASSPADLRAFF.

The CDR3 protein is CASRLRAGGYKGTDTQYF. In DNA form, the CDR3 reads TGTGCAAGTCGCTTGAGAGCCGGGGGGTATAAAGGTACAGATACGCAGTATTTT. The V gene is TRBV12-2, the J gene TRBJ2-3; no check of the table's D call, TRBD2, against the DNA was made. TRBV12-2 is a recognized pseudogene. This CDR3 spans 18 amino acids.

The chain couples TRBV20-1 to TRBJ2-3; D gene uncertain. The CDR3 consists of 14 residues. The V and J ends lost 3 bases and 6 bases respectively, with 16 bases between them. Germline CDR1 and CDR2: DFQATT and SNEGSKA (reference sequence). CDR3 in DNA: TGCAGTGCTAGTTCGCCCTCCTATGTGGATACGCAGTATTTT. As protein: CSASSPSYVDTQYF.

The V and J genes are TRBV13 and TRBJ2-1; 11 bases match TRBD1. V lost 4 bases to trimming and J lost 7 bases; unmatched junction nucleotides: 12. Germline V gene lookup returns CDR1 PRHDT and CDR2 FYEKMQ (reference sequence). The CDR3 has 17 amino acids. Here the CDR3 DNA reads TGTGCCAGCAGCTCCCTTGGACAGGGGGCTTTGAGGAATGAGCAGTTCTTC. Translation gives CASSSLGQGALRNEQFF.